A selection of T cell receptor beta chains follows, all from one sample in a study of T cells after yellow fever vaccination. TCRdb itself ran the 5' RACE reads through MiXCR, one entry per CDR3 protein. The sample has 550,000 to 750,000 distinct CDR3 sequences, around an eighth seen once. Source: PBMCs, taken on the day of the yellow fever booster vaccination. These receptors were taken from a man aged 25 to 40 who received the YFV17D yellow fever vaccine. Both conserved end residues are part of each CDR3. The D gene is left open where the match is weak. Rows give clone size only sometimes, using once, few, many, or a class for an expanded clone.

V: TRBV4-3
D: NA
size: few
J: TRBJ2-1
CDR3: CASSQEVFGVIGNEQFF
DNA: TGCGCCAGCAGCCAAGAGGTTTTCGGCGTGATTGGCAATGAGCAGTTCTTC

V: TRBV6-2/TRBV6-3
D: NA
size: few
J: TRBJ2-7
CDR3: CASRTIRGGSYEQYF
DNA: TGTGCCAGCAGGACCATCCGGGGCGGCTCCTACGAGCAGTACTTC

V: TRBV20-1
D: NA
size: NA
J: TRBJ2-3
CDR3: CSVSAESTDTQYF
DNA: TGCAGTGTTTCGGCAGAGAGCACAGATACGCAGTATTTT

V: TRBV12-3/TRBV12-4
D: TRBD1
size: NA
J: TRBJ2-4
CDR3: CASSSRDRDIQYF
DNA: TGTGCCAGCAGCTCCCGGGACAGGGACATTCAGTACTTC

V: TRBV5-1
D: NA
size: few
J: TRBJ2-3
CDR3: CASSFTSYTDTQYF
DNA: TGCGCCAGCAGCTTCACTTCCTACACAGATACGCAGTATTTT

V: TRBV9
D: NA
size: few
J: TRBJ2-7
CDR3: CASSAGLKGEQYF
DNA: TGTGCCAGCAGCGCGGGGCTTAAGGGCGAGCAGTACTTC

V: TRBV12-3/TRBV12-4
D: NA
size: few
J: TRBJ2-2
CDR3: CASGGENTGELFF
DNA: TGTGCCAGCGGAGGAGAGAACACCGGGGAGCTGTTTTTT

V: TRBV7-9
D: TRBD2
size: NA
J: TRBJ2-1
CDR3: CASSLTSGKQEQFF
DNA: TGTGCCAGCAGCCTTACTAGCGGGAAACAGGAGCAGTTCTTC

V: TRBV12-3/TRBV12-4
D: TRBD2
size: few
J: TRBJ2-7
CDR3: CASSLAKRLAGSYEQYF
DNA: TGTGCCAGCAGTTTAGCCAAACGACTAGCGGGGTCCTACGAGCAGTACTTC

V: TRBV5-1
D: NA
size: once
J: TRBJ1-1
CDR3: CASSLVPQQGVTEAFF
DNA: TGCGCCAGCAGCTTGGTTCCCCAACAGGGTGTCACTGAAGCTTTCTTT

V: TRBV7-2
D: NA
size: few
J: TRBJ2-7
CDR3: CASSFPGQRGEQYF
DNA: TGTGCCAGCAGCTTCCCCGGCCAGAGAGGGGAGCAGTACTTC

V: TRBV27
D: TRBD2
size: NA
J: TRBJ2-1
CDR3: CALFSETSGPSSYNEQFF
DNA: TGTGCCTTGTTTAGTGAGACTAGCGGGCCTAGCTCCTACAATGAGCAGTTCTTC

V: TRBV30
D: NA
size: NA
J: TRBJ2-7
CDR3: CAWSDFASYEQYF
DNA: TGTGCCTGGAGTGATTTTGCCTCCTACGAGCAGTACTTC

V: TRBV12-3/TRBV12-4
D: TRBD1
size: few
J: TRBJ1-6
CDR3: CASSNGQGRSPLHF
DNA: TGTGCCAGCAGCAATGGACAGGGCCGGTCACCCCTCCACTTT

V: TRBV6-2/TRBV6-3
D: TRBD2
size: NA
J: TRBJ2-1
CDR3: CASSDPGLAYNEQFF
DNA: TGTGCCAGCAGCGATCCGGGACTAGCCTACAATGAGCAGTTCTTC

V: TRBV30
D: TRBD2
size: NA
J: TRBJ2-2
CDR3: CAWLTSEIGELFF
DNA: TGTGCCTGGTTGACTAGCGAGATCGGGGAGCTGTTTTTT

V: TRBV20-1
D: TRBD2
size: few
J: TRBJ2-3
CDR3: CSASPAGGRAEDTQYF
DNA: TGCAGTGCTTCTCCGGCAGGCGGGAGGGCTGAAGATACGCAGTATTTT

V: TRBV30
D: NA
size: NA
J: TRBJ2-1
CDR3: CAWSGQTNNEQFF
DNA: TGTGCCTGGAGTGGTCAAACTAACAATGAGCAGTTCTTC

V: TRBV7-2
D: NA
size: few
J: TRBJ2-5
CDR3: CASSLFMGETQYF
DNA: TGTGCCAGCAGCTTGTTTATGGGAGAGACCCAGTACTTC

V: TRBV11-2
D: TRBD1
size: NA
J: TRBJ2-6
CDR3: CASSLSEGGGKGSGANVLTF
DNA: TGTGCCAGCAGCTTATCTGAAGGGGGCGGAAAGGGCTCTGGGGCCAACGTCCTGACTTTC

V: TRBV7-9
D: NA
size: few
J: TRBJ1-1
CDR3: CASSLGDGAFF
DNA: TGTGCCAGCAGCTTAGGGGACGGAGCTTTCTTT

V: TRBV28
D: TRBD1
size: few
J: TRBJ2-7
CDR3: CASSGTGSTAYEQYF
DNA: TGTGCCAGCAGTGGGACAGGGTCCACAGCTTACGAGCAGTACTTC

V: TRBV20-1
D: TRBD2
size: NA
J: TRBJ2-5
CDR3: CSAFIAGEGETQYF
DNA: TGCAGTGCCTTTATAGCGGGAGAGGGCGAGACCCAGTACTTC

V: TRBV7-9
D: NA
size: few
J: TRBJ1-5
CDR3: CASSFKSDRGSGPQHF
DNA: TGTGCCAGCAGCTTCAAGTCAGATCGCGGTTCAGGGCCCCAGCATTTT

V: TRBV4-1
D: NA
size: NA
J: TRBJ2-2
CDR3: CASSQDARRNPNTGELFF
DNA: TGCGCCAGCAGCCAAGACGCAAGACGGAATCCGAACACCGGGGAGCTGTTTTTT

V: TRBV7-6
D: NA
size: few
J: TRBJ2-1
CDR3: CASSLRTPGGGEQFF
DNA: TGTGCCAGCAGCTTACGGACGCCCGGCGGTGGTGAGCAGTTCTTC

V: TRBV27
D: NA
size: NA
J: TRBJ2-3
CDR3: CASSLKGNPQYF
DNA: TGTGCCAGCAGTCTAAAAGGGAACCCGCAGTATTTT

V: TRBV7-2
D: NA
size: NA
J: TRBJ2-7
CDR3: CASSHPGGFGGYEQYF
DNA: TGTGCCAGCAGCCACCCGGGTGGTTTTGGTGGCTACGAGCAGTACTTC

V: TRBV20-1
D: TRBD2
size: NA
J: TRBJ2-3
CDR3: CSARLAGSIDTQYF
DNA: TGCAGTGCTAGACTAGCGGGGTCTATTGATACGCAGTATTTT

V: TRBV30
D: NA
size: NA
J: TRBJ2-5
CDR3: CAWSGPNRAQETQYF
DNA: TGTGCCTGGAGTGGCCCAAACAGGGCTCAAGAGACCCAGTACTTC

V: TRBV7-9
D: NA
size: few
J: TRBJ2-1
CDR3: CASSLARTRPNNEQFF
DNA: TGTGCCAGCAGCTTAGCGCGTACTCGGCCCAACAATGAGCAGTTCTTC

V: TRBV20-1
D: TRBD2
size: few
J: TRBJ2-5
CDR3: CSASPSGRRGETQYF
DNA: TGCAGTGCTAGTCCTAGCGGGAGGAGGGGAGAGACCCAGTACTTC

V: TRBV20-1
D: TRBD1
size: NA
J: TRBJ2-2
CDR3: CRYDRGRTGELFF
DNA: TGCAGATATGACAGGGGAAGGACCGGGGAGCTGTTTTTT

V: TRBV18
D: NA
size: NA
J: TRBJ1-4
CDR3: CASSPQGFGEKLFF
DNA: TGTGCCAGCTCACCCCAGGGGTTTGGTGAAAAACTGTTTTTT

V: TRBV5-1
D: TRBD2
size: NA
J: TRBJ2-1
CDR3: CASRAGEVYNEQFF
DNA: TGCGCCAGCAGAGCGGGAGAAGTCTACAATGAGCAGTTCTTC

V: TRBV29-1
D: NA
size: few
J: TRBJ1-1
CDR3: CSGGATANTEAFF
DNA: TGCAGCGGAGGGGCGACAGCGAACACTGAAGCTTTCTTT

V: TRBV6-5
D: NA
size: NA
J: TRBJ2-7
CDR3: CASSWGGAYEQYF
DNA: TGTGCCAGCAGTTGGGGAGGTGCCTACGAGCAGTACTTC